These 17 T cell receptor beta chains share one sample of origin, sequenced in a study of blood T cell repertoires in COVID-19. The protocol was immunoSEQ multiplex PCR, while the TCRdb copy is restricted to in-frame clones and leaves out a portion. In the table there are roughly 290,000 clones, roughly 90% of which are singletons. The sequencing sample was made of PBMCs or T cells enriched from blood (not recorded which). The receptors were sampled from a woman younger than 35 with acute COVID-19.

This clone turned up a few times. The chain carries TRBV6-4 and TRBJ2-1; 11 nucleotides match TRBD2. The CDR3 is made up of 14 amino acids. V shed 4 bases, J shed 10 bases, and the junction held 6 bases outside the gene matches. Germline loops: CDR1 MRHNA, CDR2 SNTAGT. Written as DNA, the CDR3 is TGTGCCAGCAGTGGGCTAGCGGGAGGAAGCGAGCAGTTCTTC. This encodes CASSGLAGGSEQFF.

The chain couples TRBV28 to TRBJ2-3; D may be TRBD2 (6 bases). V was clipped by 5 bases and J by 0 bases, with 12 bases between them. CDR1 is MDHEN and CDR2 is SYDVKM in the germline V gene. There are 15 residues in the CDR3. The CDR3 DNA sequence: TGTGCCAGCAGTAGCGGGTTCAAGAGCACAGATACGCAGTATTTT. It encodes CASSSGFKSTDTQYF.

This chain uses TRBV19 with TRBJ1-4; perhaps TRBD1 as D (6 bases). The V end was cut by 5 bases, the J end by 1 base, with 14 bases between. The CDR3 is made up of 16 amino acids. CDR1 LNHDA and CDR2 SQIVND come from the germline V gene (reference sequence). The CDR3, as DNA: TGTGCCAGTAGTCTCTACCCAGGGGTAACTAATGAAAAACTGTTTTTT. Translation: CASSLYPGVTNEKLFF.

The chain couples TRBV29-1 to TRBJ2-1, with TRBD2 identical over 8 bases. This CDR3 spans 14 amino acids. Germline CDR1 and CDR2: SQVTM and ANQGSEA. V gave up 5 bases and J gave up 9 bases; unmatched junction bases: 12. The CDR3 loop reads CSVSPRLAMGEQFF. In DNA form, the CDR3 reads TGCAGCGTTTCGCCCCGACTAGCGATGGGTGAGCAGTTCTTC.

This chain links TRBV25-1 with TRBJ2-7; the match to TRBD1 covers 8 bases. Germline CDR1 reads MGHDK; CDR2 reads SYGVNS. The CDR3 is made up of 13 amino acids. Trimming took 3 bases from V and 2 from J; bases not matched to a gene: 0. The CDR3 region has the DNA TGTGCCAGCAGTGACAGGGGGCCCTACGAGCAGTACTTC. Protein product: CASSDRGPYEQYF.

The CDR3 DNA sequence: TGCGCCAGCAACGCAGACTACGAGCAGTACTTC. Translated: CASNADYEQYF. This chain connects TRBV5-1 to TRBJ2-7, with unresolved D. This CDR3 comprises 11 residues. V gave up 6 bases and J gave up 3 bases, with 7 bases separating them. The germline V gene encodes CDR1 SGHRS and CDR2 YFSETQ.

The chain recombines TRBV7-9 with TRBJ2-1, with a possible D match to TRBD2 (6 bases). Trimming took off 0 bases at V and 5 bases at J, with 17 bases between the two ends. CDR1 is SEHNR and CDR2 is FQNEAQ in the germline V gene (reference sequence). CDR3 size: 17 residues. CDR3 sequence reads: CASSLALVAAAHNEQFF. The CDR3 coding sequence is TGTGCCAGCAGCTTAGCGCTAGTAGCGGCCGCACACAATGAGCAGTTCTTC.

The CDR3 protein is CASSQEISGRLAGRIGELFF. CDR3 DNA: TGCGCCAGCAGCCAAGAAATTTCGGGCAGACTAGCGGGAAGAATCGGGGAGCTGTTTTTT. V gene TRBV4-1 combines with J gene TRBJ2-2; 11 bases agree with TRBD2. Losses at the gene ends were 0 bases for V and 7 bases for J; bases not matched to a gene: 16. The germline CDR1 and CDR2 sequences are MGHRA and YSYEKL. The CDR3 loop spans 20 amino acids.

The chain has TRBV10-2 and TRBJ2-1; perhaps TRBD1 as D (6 bases). CDR3 length: 12 residues. With 8 bases removed from V and 13 bases from J, the gap between germline ends came to 18 bases. In germline, CDR1 is WSHSY, CDR2 SAAADI. The CDR3 region is CASSLTQGHQFF. DNA of the CDR3: TGCGCCAGCTCCCTGACCCAGGGACACCAGTTCTTC.

This chain connects TRBV18 to TRBJ2-1, with 7 bases lining up with TRBD2. CDR1 is KGHSH, CDR2 LQKENI, per germline. This CDR3 has 15 residues. Unmatched junction bases numbered 6, after V lost 2 bases and J lost 5 bases. The CDR3 sequence: CASSPRGLADNEQFF. The CDR3 DNA reads TGTGCCAGCTCACCAAGGGGTCTAGCGGACAATGAGCAGTTCTTC. The complete variable domain, with remaining parts taken from reference TRBV18 and TRBJ2-1, reads NAGVMQNPRHLVRRRGQEARLRCSPMKGHSHVYWYRQLPEEGLKFMVYLQKENIIDESGMPKERFSAEFPKEGPSILRIQQVVRGDSAAYFCASSPRGLADNEQFFGPGTRLTVL.

The genes are TRBV11-2 and TRBJ2-7; 11 bases align to TRBD1. Per the germline V gene, CDR1 is SGHAT and CDR2 is FQNNGV. J was trimmed by 9 bases and V by 5 bases; bases with no gene match: 6. The CDR3 extends over 13 amino acids. The CDR3 DNA is TGTGCCAGCAGCCTCGGGACAGGGGGTGCGCAGTACTTC. Translation gives CASSLGTGGAQYF.

The J gene is TRBJ1-4, the V gene TRBV28; 8 bases map to TRBD1. This CDR3 comprises 14 residues. Germline V gene data show CDR1 as MDHEN and CDR2 as SYDVKM. V shed 3 bases and J 8 bases; nucleotides not matched to a gene: 5. CDR3 coding DNA: TGTGCCAGCAGTTTCCAGGGGGCTCGGGAAAAACTGTTTTTT. It is translated as CASSFQGAREKLFF.

V usage is TRBV18 and J usage is TRBJ1-5; no clear D. The CDR3 has 18 residues. V lost 1 base, J lost 0 bases, and 16 bases lay in between. Looked up from germline, CDR1 is KGHSH and CDR2 is LQKENI. The CDR3 DNA reads TGTGCCAGCTCACCACTGAGAGCAATGCGGGGTAGCAATCAGCCCCAGCATTTT. It translates to CASSPLRAMRGSNQPQHF.

Here the CDR3 DNA reads TGTGCCACCAGCCGAAGGCTTACAGTTGATGGCTACACCTTC. This sequence encodes CATSRRLTVDGYTF. The chain couples TRBV15 to TRBJ1-2; no reliable D call. This CDR3 region has 14 residues. The V end lost 5 bases, the J end lost 6 bases, and 16 bases lay between the germline ends. Germline V gene lookup returns CDR1 LNHNV and CDR2 YYDKDF (reference sequence).

The rearrangement links TRBV24-1 to TRBJ2-5; 8 nucleotides match TRBD2. Germline V CDR1 and CDR2: KGHDR, SFDVKD. This CDR3 comprises 18 residues. J was trimmed by 1 base and V by 1 base; bases with no gene match: 10. As DNA, the CDR3 is TGTGCCACCAGTGATTTTTCCCCGGAGGGACTAGTCCAAGAGACCCAGTACTTC. It specifies CATSDFSPEGLVQETQYF.

Notes on this clone: Other DNA sequences in the same sample also yield this CDR3. The chain uses TRBV27 and TRBJ1-5, with D perhaps matching TRBD1 (5 bases). CDR3 length: 13 residues. V lost 2 bases and J 4 bases, leaving 6 bases between the germline ends. Germline loops: CDR1 MNHEY, CDR2 SMNVEV (reference sequence). The CDR3 is CASSLRGNQPQHF. The CDR3 DNA reads as TGTGCCAGCAGTTTAAGGGGAAATCAGCCCCAGCATTTT.

The gene calls are TRBV10-3 and TRBJ1-1; D remains ambiguous. Per germline, CDR1 ENHRY and CDR2 SYGVKD. The V and J ends lost 3 bases and 0 bases respectively, with 11 bases between them. This CDR3 has 15 amino acids. CDR3 loop: CAISDRSAMNTEAFF. DNA for the CDR3: TGTGCCATCAGTGATAGGTCAGCGATGAACACTGAAGCTTTCTTT.